The clone carrying this T cell receptor (beta chain) has just a few counts. TCRdb reprocessed the PCR reads with MiXCR, giving one entry per CDR3 protein. The profile shows under 650,000 distinct CDR3 sequences, approximately 20% of them singletons. This specimen belongs to a study of molecular identifiers for immune sequencing clone quantification. The CDR3 is made up of 19 amino acids. Germline assignment: CDR1 SGHDN and CDR2 FVKESK. After removal of 0 bases from V and 2 bases from J, the junction contained 14 bases not matched to a gene. This chain links TRBV14 with TRBJ2-7; 9 bases line up with TRBD2. Sequenced sample: naive CD8+ T cells from blood, with Jurkat cell RNA spiked in. Subset reported: FACS-sorted CD8+CD4-CCR7+CD45RA+ naive T cells. The clonotype comes from a human donor in good health. Some libraries in this study had Jurkat cell RNA spiked in. The CDR3 sequence: CASSQDHTPPSGVAYEQYF. The CDR3 nucleotides are TGTGCCAGCAGCCAAGATCATACGCCGCCTAGCGGGGTTGCCTACGAGCAGTACTTC.